This T cell receptor beta chain is from a study of T cell responses to AZD1222 COVID-19 vaccine. Broader study findings: AZD1222 recipients seropositive at baseline numbered only five to seven.

Worth noting for this clone: Its antigen is still unknown.

Germline-derived CDR1 and CDR2 are LNHDA and SQIVND (reference sequence). This CDR3 has 15 residues. With 3 bases removed from V and 0 bases from J, the gap between germline ends came to 12 bases. This table comes from immunoSEQ multiplex PCR, and its TCRdb copy is limited to in-frame clones, with some not included. This sample has 95,000 to 150,000 clones, with roughly 90% found just once. Sequences were derived from peripheral blood, sampled on day 0 of AZD1222 vaccination. The rearrangement links TRBV19 to TRBJ2-7; D is undetermined. This TCR was recovered from an adult in good health. CDR3 in DNA: TGTGCCAGTAGTATTTTCGAGCGACCCTCCTACGAGCAGTACTTC. Translating gives CASSIFERPSYEQYF.